Listed below are T cell receptor beta chains from one sample, sequenced in a study of cytomegalovirus exposure and HLA in healthy donors. The assay was immunoSEQ multiplex PCR, and TCRdb's table has in-frame clones only and misses some. This table has about 120,000 clones, more than 75% appearing once. Sequenced input: PBMCs. The source of these receptors is a female donor in good health and CMV-seronegative. CDR3s include the opening cysteine and the closing phenylalanine or tryptophan. D genes are given only for firm matches. For some rows the clone size is stated as once, few or many, or as a class when expanded; others skip it.

J	V	size	D	DNA	CDR3
TRBJ2-4	TRBV5-1	once	-	TGCGCCAGAACCCCCCTGACAAATATAGCCAAAAACATTCAGTACTTC	CARTPLTNIAKNIQYF
TRBJ2-5	TRBV5-4	few	TRBD1	TGTGCCAGCAGCTTCGGACAGGGCTATGAGACCCAGTACTTC	CASSFGQGYETQYF
TRBJ1-5	TRBV6-1	-	-	TGTGCCAGCAGTGACCCTAGTGTAAGTAGCCCAGGGCAGCCCCAGCATTTT	CASSDPSVSSPGQPQHF
TRBJ2-7	TRBV7-9	-	TRBD1	TGTGCCAGCAGCCCTAGGGCAGGGGACAGCTCCTACGAGCAGTACTTC	CASSPRAGDSSYEQYF
TRBJ1-3	TRBV7-9	-	-	TGTGCCAGCAGCTTAGCTTCGACAGCCTCTGGAAACACCATATATTTT	CASSLASTASGNTIYF
TRBJ2-7	TRBV11-1	-	TRBD2	TGTGCCAGCAGCGTGGGACTAGCGGTTGCCTACGAGCAGTACTTC	CASSVGLAVAYEQYF
TRBJ2-7	TRBV5-1	-	-	TGCGCCAGCAGCTTGGGGGGGGGCGGGCCCGAGCAGTACTTC	CASSLGGGGPEQYF
TRBJ1-5	TRBV5-1	-	-	TGCGCCAGCAGCTTGGGAGCTAGCAATCAGCCCCAGCATTTT	CASSLGASNQPQHF
TRBJ2-7	TRBV5-6	-	TRBD1	TGTGCCAGCAATCGGGACAGGGGGGACTACGAGCAGTACTTC	CASNRDRGDYEQYF
TRBJ1-2	TRBV5-1	few	-	TGCGCCAGCAGCCTCGGAGCAATCTCTAACTATGGCTACACCTTC	CASSLGAISNYGYTF
TRBJ1-5	TRBV2	-	TRBD1	TGTGCCATTTCCAGGGGGCAGAATCAGCCCCAGCATTTT	CAISRGQNQPQHF
TRBJ2-1	TRBV5-1	-	TRBD2	TGCGCCAGCAGCCCGGGGGGGACTAGCGGGAGGGATGAGCAGTTCTTC	CASSPGGTSGRDEQFF
TRBJ2-1	TRBV2	few	TRBD2	TGTGCCAGCTGGTCCGGGACTAGCGGGAGCGATGAGCAGTTCTTC	CASWSGTSGSDEQFF
TRBJ2-1	TRBV7-3	-	-	TGTGCCAGCAGCTTAAGTCGGGACTCCTACAATGAGCAGTTCTTC	CASSLSRDSYNEQFF
TRBJ2-1	TRBV9	-	TRBD1	TGTGCCAGCAGCGTTCCCGGGACAGGGGAGCGTTCTTTGGGGTTTAATGAGCAGTTCTTC	CASSVPGTGERSLGFNEQFF
TRBJ1-4	TRBV7-3	-	-	TGTGCCAGCAGCCCCCGGGGGGCAACTAATGAAAAACTGTTTTTT	CASSPRGATNEKLFF
TRBJ2-7	TRBV18	-	TRBD1	TGTGCCAGCTCACCTGGACAGGGGGCGGTCTACGAGCAGTACTTC	CASSPGQGAVYEQYF
TRBJ2-1	TRBV6-5	-	TRBD2	TGTGCCAGCAGTTACGGGACTAGCGGGAGGGATGAGCAGTTCTTC	CASSYGTSGRDEQFF
TRBJ1-4	TRBV29-1	-	-	TGCAGCGGAGGGTACGACTATAATGAAAAACTGTTTTTT	CSGGYDYNEKLFF
TRBJ2-7	TRBV5-1	-	-	TGCGCCAGCAGCCCCACTAGCCGGACGACCTACGAGCAGTACTTC	CASSPTSRTTYEQYF
TRBJ1-5	TRBV28	-	-	TGTGCCAGCATACTTCGGTGGGACACCCAAGGAAGTCAGCCCCAGCATTTT	CASILRWDTQGSQPQHF
TRBJ2-7	TRBV6-5	-	TRBD2	TGTGCCAGCAGTACCCGGGAGGGGGCCTACGAGCAGTACTTC	CASSTREGAYEQYF
TRBJ2-5	TRBV29-1	once	TRBD1	TGCAGCGTTGGGTACAGGGGCCAAGAGACCCAGTACTTC	CSVGYRGQETQYF
TRBJ1-1	TRBV5-8	-	-	TGTGCCAGCACCCTACAGGGATGGTCCACTGAAGCTTTCTTT	CASTLQGWSTEAFF
TRBJ1-2	TRBV28	-	TRBD1	TGTGCCAGCAGAGTGGGACAGGGCGATGGCTACACCTTC	CASRVGQGDGYTF
TRBJ2-6	TRBV28	few	-	TGTGCCAGCAGTTCACCTCGGGGACTTGGTAACGTCCTGACTTTC	CASSSPRGLGNVLTF